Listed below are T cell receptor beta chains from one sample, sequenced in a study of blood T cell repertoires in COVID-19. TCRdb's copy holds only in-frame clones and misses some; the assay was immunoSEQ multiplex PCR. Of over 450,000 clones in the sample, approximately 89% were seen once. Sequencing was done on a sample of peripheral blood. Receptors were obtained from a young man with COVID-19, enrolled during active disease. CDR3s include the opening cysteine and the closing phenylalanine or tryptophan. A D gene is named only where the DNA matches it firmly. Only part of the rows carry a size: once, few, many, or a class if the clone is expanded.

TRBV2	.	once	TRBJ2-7	TGTGCCAGCAGGGCAGAACAGGGCCCGAACGAGCAGTACTTC	CASRAEQGPNEQYF
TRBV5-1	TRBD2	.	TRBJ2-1	TGCGCCAGCAGCTTGGCTAGCGGGTCCTACAATGAGCAGTTCTTC	CASSLASGSYNEQFF
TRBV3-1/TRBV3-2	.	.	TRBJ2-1	TGTGCCAGCAGGAAGGTGGGGCATGAGCAGTTCTTC	CASRKVGHEQFF
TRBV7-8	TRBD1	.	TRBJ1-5	TGTGCCAGCAGCACTAGGACAGGGGGCCCGTTCAATCAGCCCCAGCATTTT	CASSTRTGGPFNQPQHF
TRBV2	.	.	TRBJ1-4	TGTGCCAGCAGCCCTGACAGTTCAACTAATGAAAAACTGTTTTTT	CASSPDSSTNEKLFF
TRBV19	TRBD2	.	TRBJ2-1	TGTGCCAGTAGGCCCGGGAGGGAGGGCTGGAATGAGCAGTTCTTC	CASRPGREGWNEQFF
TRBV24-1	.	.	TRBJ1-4	TGTGCCACCATGACCGGGGGGAATAATGAAAAACTGTTTTTT	CATMTGGNNEKLFF
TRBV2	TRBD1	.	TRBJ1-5	TGTGCCAGCAGTGAGCAGGGGGCAGATCAGCCCCAGCATTTT	CASSEQGADQPQHF
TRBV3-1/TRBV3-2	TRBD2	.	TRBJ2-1	TGTGCCAGCAGCCAGCCGCCCGGGACTAGCGGGAGGGTGTTCTTC	CASSQPPGTSGRVFF
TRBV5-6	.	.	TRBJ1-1	TGTGCCAGCAGCGCTTTAGGGGGCACTGAAGCTTTCTTT	CASSALGGTEAFF
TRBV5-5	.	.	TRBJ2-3	TGTGCCAGCAGCTTCCTCCCCCAGGGGTCAGATACGCAGTATTTT	CASSFLPQGSDTQYF
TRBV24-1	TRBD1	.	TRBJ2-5	TGTGCCACCAGTGATTCTACAGGGGTCGAGACCCAGTACTTC	CATSDSTGVETQYF
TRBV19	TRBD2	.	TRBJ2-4	TGTGCCAGTAGTCCCTGGATCGGCGGGGGGGCCAAAAACATTCAGTACTTC	CASSPWIGGGAKNIQYF
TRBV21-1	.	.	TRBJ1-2	TGTGCCAGCAGCAAAGGGGGAGACAGGACTCCTGGCTACACCTTC	CASSKGGDRTPGYTF
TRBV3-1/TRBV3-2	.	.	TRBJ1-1	TGTGCCAGCAGCCACGAGGGTCTAGCTGAAGCTTTCTTT	CASSHEGLAEAFF
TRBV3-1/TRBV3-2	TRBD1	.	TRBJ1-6	TGTGCCAGCAGCCAGGGATTTCGACAGGGGGGTAATTCACCCCTCCACTTT	CASSQGFRQGGNSPLHF
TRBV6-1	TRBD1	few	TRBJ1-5	TGTGCCAGCAGTGAAGGGACAGGGTGGGCACAGCCCCAGCATTTT	CASSEGTGWAQPQHF
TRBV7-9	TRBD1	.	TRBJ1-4	TGTGCCAGCAGCTTAGGGGGCGGGACAGAGGCCGAAAAACTGTTTTTT	CASSLGGGTEAEKLFF
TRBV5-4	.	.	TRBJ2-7	TGTGCCAGCAGCTTAGCCCATTCCTACGAGCAGTACTTC	CASSLAHSYEQYF
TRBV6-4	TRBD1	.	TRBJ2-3	TGTGCCAGCAGTGACTCGGAGACAGGGAACACAGATACGCAGTATTTT	CASSDSETGNTDTQYF
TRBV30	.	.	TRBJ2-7	TGTGCCTGGAGTATTGAACTAGCTCGAGAGCAGTACTTC	CAWSIELAREQYF
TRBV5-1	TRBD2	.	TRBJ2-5	TGCGCCAGCAGCTTGGGCCTAGCGGGTCCCCAAGAGACCCAGTACTTC	CASSLGLAGPQETQYF
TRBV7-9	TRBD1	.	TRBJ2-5	TGTGCCAGCAGCACCCGGACAGGGGGCGTCCAGGAGACCCAGTACTTC	CASSTRTGGVQETQYF
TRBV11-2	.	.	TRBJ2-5	TGTGCCAGCAGCTTAGAATACCCCAGACAAGAGACCCAGTACTTC	CASSLEYPRQETQYF
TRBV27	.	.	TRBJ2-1	TGTGCCAGCAGTGTAGCGGAATCCTACAATGAGCAGTTCTTC	CASSVAESYNEQFF
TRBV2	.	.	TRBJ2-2	TGTGCCAGCATGAGGGAGGCTACGAACACCGGGGAGCTGTTTTTT	CASMREATNTGELFF
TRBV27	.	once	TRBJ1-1	TGTGCCAGCAGTTTAAGCCGGAACACTGAAGCTTTCTTT	CASSLSRNTEAFF
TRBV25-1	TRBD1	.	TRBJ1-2	TGTGCCAGCAGTGAATTCCAGACAGGGAAAAGGGATGGCTACACCTTC	CASSEFQTGKRDGYTF
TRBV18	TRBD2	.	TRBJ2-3	TGTGCCAGCTCACGCCCGGGACTAGATTTTACAGATACGCAGTATTTT	CASSRPGLDFTDTQYF
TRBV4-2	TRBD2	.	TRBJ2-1	TGTGCCAGCAGCCAAGTACTAGCGGGGGCCTACAATGAGCAGTTCTTC	CASSQVLAGAYNEQFF
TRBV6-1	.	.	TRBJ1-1	TGTGCCAGCAGTGAGGTAACGGACACTGAAGCTTTCTTT	CASSEVTDTEAFF
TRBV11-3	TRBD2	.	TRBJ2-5	TGTGCCAGCAGCTCGGGACTAGCGGAGACCCAGTACTTC	CASSSGLAETQYF
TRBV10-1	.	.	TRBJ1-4	TGCGCCAGCAGTGAGTCCGACCGGGGGTTAAATGAAAAACTGTTTTTT	CASSESDRGLNEKLFF
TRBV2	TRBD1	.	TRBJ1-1	TGTGCCAGCCGCCGCACGACAGGGTCGGGTGATGGGACTGAAGCTTTCTTT	CASRRTTGSGDGTEAFF
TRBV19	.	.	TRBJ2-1	TGTGCCAGTAGTATAGGGGGCCTTGAGCAGTTCTTC	CASSIGGLEQFF
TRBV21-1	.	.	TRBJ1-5	TGTGCCAGCAGCAAGGGACAGGGAAATCAGCCCCAGCATTTT	CASSKGQGNQPQHF
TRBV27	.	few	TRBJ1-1	TGTGCCAGCAGTTTATCTAGGAACACTGAAGCTTTCTTT	CASSLSRNTEAFF
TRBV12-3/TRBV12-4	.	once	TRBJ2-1	TGTGCCAGCAGAAATTTAGCGAGGAATGAGCAGTTCTTC	CASRNLARNEQFF
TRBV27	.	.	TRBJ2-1	TGTGCCAGCATAAATAGCCGCAATGAGCAGTTCTTC	CASINSRNEQFF
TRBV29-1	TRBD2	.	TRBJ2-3	TGCAGCGCCGCGGGACTAGCGGCGCCTAAGCAGTATTTT	CSAAGLAAPKQYF
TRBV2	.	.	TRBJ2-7	TGTGCCAGCAGAGTCGCAGGGGAAGGGGTTGGCTACGAGCAGTACTTC	CASRVAGEGVGYEQYF
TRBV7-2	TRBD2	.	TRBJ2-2	TGTGCCAGCAGCCCCCAAGCGGGGGGGAACACCGGGGAGCTGTTTTTT	CASSPQAGGNTGELFF
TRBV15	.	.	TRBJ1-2	TGTGCCACCAGCAGAGAATCGGCTAACTATGGCTACACCTTC	CATSRESANYGYTF
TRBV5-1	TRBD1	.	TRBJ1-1	TGCGCCAGCAGCTTCGGGACAGGGGGCAGGAACACTGAAGCTTTCTTT	CASSFGTGGRNTEAFF
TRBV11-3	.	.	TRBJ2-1	TGTGCCAGCAGCCCAACCGGGTGGGGGGAACCGGAGCTTGAGCAGTTCTTC	CASSPTGWGEPELEQFF
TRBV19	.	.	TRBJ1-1	TGTGCCAGTAGTATGTCGCAGGGGCTGAACACTGAAGCTTTCTTT	CASSMSQGLNTEAFF
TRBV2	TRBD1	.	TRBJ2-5	TGTGCCAGCATCTGGGACAGGACCCCTCCTCAAGAGACCCAGTACTTC	CASIWDRTPPQETQYF
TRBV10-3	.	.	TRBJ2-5	TGTGCCATCAGGCGAGGGCCCACTCAAGAGACCCAGTACTTC	CAIRRGPTQETQYF
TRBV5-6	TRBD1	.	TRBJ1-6	TGTGCCAGCAGCTACGGGACAGGGAATTCACCCCTCCACTTT	CASSYGTGNSPLHF
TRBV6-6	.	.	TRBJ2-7	TGTGCCAGCAGTTACCGTACTAACGAGCAGTACTTC	CASSYRTNEQYF
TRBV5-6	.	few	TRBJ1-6	TGTGCCAGCAGCGCCTCCCAGGGGATACTCCACTTT	CASSASQGILHF